This T cell receptor beta chain was recorded in a study of T cells expressing NK-cell markers. TCR beta cDNA was generated via 5'RACE template switching incorporating UMIs. TCRdb re-called the 5' RACE reads; one entry per CDR3 protein, DNA not given. The sample features over 200,000 distinct CDR3 sequences, with approximately 0.39% in its top ten. CDR1 is WNHNN and CDR2 is SYGVQD in the germline V gene (reference sequence). The CDR3 consists of 15 residues. The V gene is TRBV10-1, the J gene TRBJ2-6. The sequencing sample was made of blood T cells: a sorted CD56 or NKG2C T cell subset, CD4+ or CD8+ T cells, or bulk PBMC T cells (not recorded which). The source of this sequence is a man aged 18 to 29 in good health. CDR3 sequence: CASSATVAGANVLTF.